The next 9 T cell receptor beta chains were all read from a single sample in a study of cytomegalovirus exposure and HLA in healthy donors. This PCR relied on a set of 60 Vbeta primers and 13 Jbeta primers. Profiled with immunoSEQ multiplex PCR; TCRdb holds only in-frame clones, not every one. The table has 63,000 or so clones, approximately 77% seen once. Sequencing used PBMCs. These receptors were collected from a woman aged 30 to 39 in good health and CMV-seropositive.

The chain is built from TRBV5-4 and TRBJ2-5; 11 bases are a match to TRBD2. Germline V gene lookup returns CDR1 SGHNT and CDR2 YYREEE (reference sequence). This CDR3 comprises 14 residues. Trimming took 9 bases from V and 7 from J; bases not matched to a gene: 11. DNA of the CDR3: TGTGCCATCCAAGAGGGTGGACTAGCGGGGACCCAGTACTTC. Translated, it gives CAIQEGGLAGTQYF.

V and J are TRBV7-2 and TRBJ1-4, with 9 bases matching TRBD1. The ends lost 5 bases at V and 10 bases at J; junction bases unmatched: 14. This CDR3 is 16 amino acids long. In germline, CDR1 is SGHTA, CDR2 FQGNSA. CDR3 nucleotides: TGTGCCAGCAGCCCAACCAGGGGACAGGGAGGGAGAAAACTGTTTTTT. This translates into CASSPTRGQGGRKLFF.

The rearrangement joins TRBV7-3 to TRBJ2-5; maybe TRBD1 (6 bases). This CDR3 is 15 amino acids long. V shed 2 bases and J shed 5 bases, with 15 bases lying between them. Germline loops: CDR1 SGHTA, CDR2 FQGTGA. The CDR3 DNA is TGTGCCAGCAGCTTATCGCGACAGGCGTGGGAGACCCAGTACTTC. Its translation is CASSLSRQAWETQYF.

The CDR3, as DNA: TGTGCCAGCAGCTTGGACGGGACAGGTTGGAATGAGCAGTTCTTC. Encoded protein: CASSLDGTGWNEQFF. The chain joins TRBV5-4 to TRBJ2-1, with 8 nucleotides matching TRBD1. V lost 0 bases and J lost 7; bases outside the gene matches: 6. The V gene's germline CDR1 is SGHNT and CDR2 YYREEE (reference sequence). The CDR3 covers 15 residues.

This clone was detected only a few times. CDR3 DNA sequence: TGCGCCAGCAGCCAGGGACAGGGTCCAACGAGGAACACCGGGGAGCTGTTTTTT. Encoded protein: CASSQGQGPTRNTGELFF. The rearrangement joins TRBV4-3 to TRBJ2-2; 9 nucleotides align to TRBD1. Trimming at V came to 3 bases and at J to 1 base, leaving 9 bases not matched to a gene. This CDR3 has 18 amino acids. The V gene's germline CDR1 is LGHNA and CDR2 YSLEER.

The genes are TRBV6-5 and TRBJ2-7, with 8 bases aligning to TRBD1. The CDR3 consists of 12 residues. J gave up 6 bases and V 6 bases, and 4 bases lay outside the gene matches. Per germline, CDR1 MNHEY and CDR2 SVGAGI. As DNA, the CDR3 is TGTGCCAGCAGCCAAGACAGGGGCGAGCAGTACTTC. This translates into CASSQDRGEQYF.

In its sample, this clone was seen many times. This chain links TRBV2 with TRBJ1-1, with no clear D. Per the germline V gene, CDR1 is SNHLY and CDR2 is FYNNEI. The ends were cut back, 6 bases at V and 5 bases at J, with 13 bases in the middle. CDR3 length: 13 residues. This chain's CDR3 is CASRRDVVTEAFF. The CDR3 bases are TGTGCCAGCAGGAGAGATGTAGTTACTGAAGCTTTCTTT.

V is TRBV28 and J is TRBJ2-7; 7 bases match TRBD2. Trimming at V came to 0 bases and at J to 11 bases, leaving 22 bases not matched to a gene. Looked up from germline, CDR1 is MDHEN and CDR2 is SYDVKM. CDR3 length: 18 residues. The CDR3 DNA sequence: TGTGCCAGCAGTTTATGGTCTTCCGGGCGACTAGCCTTGGGGTGGGAGTACTTC. Protein: CASSLWSSGRLALGWEYF.

The chain has TRBV29-1 and TRBJ2-3; maybe TRBD2 (5 bases). Germline V CDR1 and CDR2: SQVTM, ANQGSEA. V shed 3 bases and J shed 1 base, with 14 bases lying between them. The CDR3 is 15 amino acids. The CDR3 loop reads CSVEKSGAGTDTQYF. The DNA of the CDR3 is TGCAGCGTTGAGAAGAGCGGAGCCGGCACAGATACGCAGTATTTT.